The T cell receptor beta chain described here comes from a study of neurological immune-mediated disorders (dated by TCRdb to the late 2010s). Some background on the complete study: Among the roughly 34 multiple sclerosis patients, relapsing-remitting MS was present in roughly 30 and secondary progressive MS was present in 3. Peripheral blood TCR-beta repertoires from HTLV-I-associated myelopathy (HAM/TSP) patients, multiple sclerosis patients and healthy controls were compared by UMI-based sequencing. The 106 TCR-beta libraries covered PBMC samples along with longitudinal samples, technical triplicates, and paired sorted CD4+ and CD8+ T-cell subsets. The cohort included 68 subjects: about 15 with HAM/TSP, around 34 with multiple sclerosis, and 20 or so healthy controls. Paper-wide results and their limitations: No identical CDR3 amino acid sequences were found to be shared among expanded clones across subjects, suggesting that TCR-beta repertoires were private in all groups. The highest TCR clonal expansion was observed in HAM/TSP patients, whereas the lowest was observed in MS patients, even when compared with healthy controls. The MS cluster showed no association with clinical or MRI features, and the authors stated that larger cohorts are needed. Repertoires from 18 of 34 MS patients were grouped by phylogenetic analysis into a cluster of related CDR3 sequences, suggesting a possible repertoire-level signature.

Inclusive of the bounding cysteine and phenylalanine, the CDR3 is 14 residues long. Of the read, only the CDR3 DNA is kept; its 42 bases are in frame from base 1. According to the germline V gene (reference sequence), CDR1 reads LNHNV and CDR2 reads YYDKDF. Trimming leaves V shorter by 6 bases and J shorter by 0 bases, with the junction holding 5 bases beyond the gene matches. This clonotype was recorded many times. Its antigen is unknown. Base qualities were left out, and no much larger clone turns up one base away. cDNA synthesis used template-switch 5'RACE with a primer carrying a 10-nucleotide random unique molecular identifier tagging each TCR transcript. Every sequencing run covered 15-18 subjects and yielded more than 160 million TCR-beta sequences. Total RNA was extracted with the RNeasy kit. TCR-beta VDJ regions were amplified with primers for the TCR constant region and the 5'RACE anchor, using the KAPA Real-time Library Amplification kit. A first PCR added sample indexes and Illumina adaptors, after which a second PCR increased the library yield. After Ampure bead purification, the roughly 650 bp TCR product was size-selected on a 2% E-gel SizeSelection system. Library quality was checked on a Bioanalyzer, concentration was measured with Qubit, and libraries were quantified with the Kapa Library Quantification kit before pooling. An Illumina HiSeq 2500 sequenced the libraries paired-end 2 x 150 bp. To increase sequence diversity, roughly 25-31% phiX was spiked into each library pool. In the original analysis: The UMI-based MiGEC pipeline processed quality-filtered reads and removed over 80% of raw TCR sequences during error correction. IMGT germline references were used for aligning VDJ genes, and each clonotype was defined as a unique CDR3 amino acid sequence together with its V-J genes. Clonal expansion, Shannon diversity and CDR3 relatedness were evaluated with VDJtools (CalcPairwiseDistances, ClusterSamples), while phylogenetic trees were built in CLCbio workbench. Clones with at least 8 unique UMIs were defined as expanded, with this threshold being based on coefficient-of-variation modelling across technical triplicates. TCRdb reworked the public reads: Q25 trimming with fastp, MiXCR clone assembly, productive beta chains retained. Identical CDR3 proteins give one entry, which carries the most common genes and DNA. The V and J calls shown here were made by TCRdb, not taken from the authors' results. This sample comprises tens of thousands of distinct CDR3 sequences, roughly 4.3% of them detected only once. 6.9% of the sample goes to the ten largest clones.

For the unsorted PBMC libraries, 2 million PBMCs were stored in RNAlater at -80 degrees C until RNA extraction and were used to generate the libraries. Multiple sclerosis patients were enrolled in a US clinical protocol evaluating disease progression by magnetic resonance imaging. Peripheral blood was subjected to Ficoll-Hypaque density gradient centrifugation to isolate PBMCs, which were then cryopreserved in liquid nitrogen. Sequenced material: PBMCs. The rearrangement joined TRBV15 to TRBJ2-7; the central 7 bases match TRBD1. This TCR came from a man aged 30-40 years with multiple sclerosis. CDR3 protein: CATSTRQGSYEQYF. The nucleotide sequence is given as TGTGCCACCAGTACGAGACAGGGCTCCTACGAGCAGTACTTC. Where the CDR3 stops, the reference TRBV15 and TRBJ2-7 genes take over; the full variable domain is DAMVIQNPRYQVTQFGKPVTLSCSQTLNHNVMYWYQQKSSQAPKLLFHYYDKDFNNEADTPDNFQSRRPNTSFCFLDIRSPGLGDTAMYLCATSTRQGSYEQYFGPGTRLTVT.